The clone carrying this TCR beta chain came up a few times. The antigen is unknown. TCRdb keeps only in-frame clones here, not all; method: immunoSEQ multiplex PCR. The table lists 10,000 to 15,000 clones, around 35% of them singletons. These data originate in a study of radiation and T cells in renal cell carcinoma. Notes on the study in general: Dominant CDR3 motifs were more common in irradiated tumors than controls. Only small tumor regions of 0.85 to 1 g were sampled.

The treatment is: 15 Gy SBRT to primary tumor, nephrectomy 4 weeks later. Nephrectomy followed 15 Gy stereotactic body radiation by 4 weeks. V gave up 2 bases and J gave up 5 bases, with 3 bases separating them. There are 10 residues in the CDR3. Germline CDR1 and CDR2: GTSNPN and SVGIG (reference sequence). The sequence came from a man aged 55 to 70 with renal cell carcinoma. The sample in question was tumor tissue, obtained from a patient whose treatment included radiotherapy and nephrectomy. The rearrangement joins TRBV30 to TRBJ2-5; D call uncertain. The CDR3 loop reads CAWSQETQYF. CDR3 coding DNA: TGTGCCTGGAGTCAGGAGACCCAGTACTTC. Full variable domain (rest looked up from reference TRBV30 and TRBJ2-5): SQTIHQWPATLVQPVGSPLSLECTVEGTSNPNLYWYRQAAGRGLQLLFYSVGIGQISSEVPQNLSASRPQDRQFILSSKKLLLSDSGFYLCAWSQETQYFGPGTRLLVL.